This TCR beta chain came from a study of T cell responses to AZD1222 COVID-19 vaccine. Study-level background: Second-dose intervals of approximately 4 or approximately 12 weeks were pooled. The study, taken as a whole, reports: At 160-218 and 743-854, vaccine-associated CD4 TCRs were dominant, and they spanned spike. Of the AZD1222 recipients, only 5 to 7 were seropositive at baseline.

The V and J ends lost 0 bases and 7 bases respectively, with 16 bases between them. Per the germline V gene, CDR1 is LGHDT and CDR2 is YNNKEL (reference sequence). The CDR3 runs to 16 residues. In regard to this clone: No antigen is known for it.

Here immunoSEQ multiplex PCR was the method, and the copy in TCRdb shows in-frame clones only, minus some. The sample has roughly 130,000 clones, around 90% seen once. This clonotype originated in an adult in good health. Material: peripheral blood, obtained on day 0 of AZD1222 vaccination. The chain carries TRBV3-1 (or the pseudogene TRBV3-2) and TRBJ1-5; possible D gene TRBD1, 6 bases. The CDR3 reads CASSQEQGRGQQPQHF. For the CDR3, the DNA is TGTGCCAGCAGCCAAGAACAGGGCAGGGGACAACAGCCCCAGCATTTT.